In this sample, the clone carrying this T cell receptor beta chain is medium-sized. TCRdb processed the 5' RACE reads anew with MiXCR; each CDR3 protein has one entry. Of 33,000 or so distinct CDR3 sequences listed, 5.8% were seen once; the top ten hold less than 8.5%. This specimen comes from a study of early T cells in non-severe SARS-CoV-2 infection. The CDR3 is 15 amino acids. Trimming stripped 6 bases from V and 0 bases from J, with 15 bases between. Germline loops: CDR1 DFQATT, CDR2 SNEGSKA (reference sequence). This clonotype was obtained from an adult who was a healthcare worker with PCR-confirmed SARS-CoV-2 infection or an uninfected control (not recorded which). The chain joins TRBV20-1 to TRBJ1-5, with unresolved D. Sequencing input: whole blood. The CDR3 DNA is TGCAGTGCCCCCGGTGGCGGCGGTAGCAATCAGCCCCAGCATTTT. This sequence encodes CSAPGGGGSNQPQHF.